The T cell receptor beta chain described here comes from a study of blood T cell repertoires in COVID-19. Study-level background: The cDNA or gDNA used as material had been derived from T cells, B-cell-depleted T cells, or PBMCs.

This clone was detected once. V was clipped by 5 bases and J by 3 bases, with 16 bases between them. Per the germline V gene, CDR1 is SNHLY and CDR2 is FYNNEI. This CDR3 is 15 amino acids long. Profiling relied on immunoSEQ multiplex PCR, and the TCRdb table lists in-frame clones only, not all of them. This table has around 100,000 clones, 80% to 85% appearing once. Sequencing used peripheral blood. This receptor was obtained from a woman aged 70-85 years with acute or convalescent COVID-19. The rearrangement joins TRBV2 to TRBJ1-1, with a possible D match to TRBD1 (6 bases). The DNA for the CDR3 is TGTGCCAGCAGTCCAGATCGGGGGGCCTACACTGAAGCTTTCTTT. As protein: CASSPDRGAYTEAFF.